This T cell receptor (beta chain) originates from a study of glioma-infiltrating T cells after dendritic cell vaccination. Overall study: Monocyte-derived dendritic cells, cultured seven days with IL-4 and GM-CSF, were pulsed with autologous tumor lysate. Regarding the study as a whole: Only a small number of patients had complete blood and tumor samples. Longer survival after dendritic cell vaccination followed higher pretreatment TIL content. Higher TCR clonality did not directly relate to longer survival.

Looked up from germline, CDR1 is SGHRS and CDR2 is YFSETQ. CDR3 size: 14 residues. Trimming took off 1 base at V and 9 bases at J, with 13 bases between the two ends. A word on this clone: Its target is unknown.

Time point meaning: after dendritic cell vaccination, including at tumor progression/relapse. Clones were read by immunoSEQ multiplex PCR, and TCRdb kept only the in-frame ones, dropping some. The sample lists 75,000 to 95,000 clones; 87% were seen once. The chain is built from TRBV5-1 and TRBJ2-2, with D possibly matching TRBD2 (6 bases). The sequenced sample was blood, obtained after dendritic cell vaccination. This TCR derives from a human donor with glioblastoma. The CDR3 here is CASSLRLGDWELFF. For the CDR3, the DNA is TGCGCCAGCAGCTTGAGGTTAGGGGACTGGGAGCTGTTTTTT.